The clone carrying this TCR beta chain came up a few times. The data are from a study of blood T cell repertoires in COVID-19. Assay: immunoSEQ multiplex PCR; the TCRdb copy retains only in-frame clones and omits some. The table records approximately 270,000 clones, around 88% of them present only once. J lost 7 bases, V lost 6 bases, and 14 bases had no gene match. From germline, CDR1 is SQVTM and CDR2 ANQGSEA. The length of the CDR3 is 15 residues. V gene TRBV29-1 combines with J gene TRBJ1-2; 10 nucleotides line up with TRBD1. This clonotype was sampled from a man of 80 years or more with acute or convalescent COVID-19. The sample was peripheral blood. This chain's CDR3 is CSVDVLGTGESGYTF. The CDR3 DNA reads as TGCAGCGTAGACGTACTAGGGACAGGGGAATCTGGCTACACCTTC. Drawing the rest from reference TRBV29-1 and TRBJ1-2, the complete variable domain is SAVISQKPSRDICQRGTSLTIQCQVDSQVTMMFWYRQQPGQSLTLIATANQGSEATYESGFVIDKFPISRPNLTFSTLTVSNMSPEDSSIYLCSVDVLGTGESGYTFGSGTRLTVV.